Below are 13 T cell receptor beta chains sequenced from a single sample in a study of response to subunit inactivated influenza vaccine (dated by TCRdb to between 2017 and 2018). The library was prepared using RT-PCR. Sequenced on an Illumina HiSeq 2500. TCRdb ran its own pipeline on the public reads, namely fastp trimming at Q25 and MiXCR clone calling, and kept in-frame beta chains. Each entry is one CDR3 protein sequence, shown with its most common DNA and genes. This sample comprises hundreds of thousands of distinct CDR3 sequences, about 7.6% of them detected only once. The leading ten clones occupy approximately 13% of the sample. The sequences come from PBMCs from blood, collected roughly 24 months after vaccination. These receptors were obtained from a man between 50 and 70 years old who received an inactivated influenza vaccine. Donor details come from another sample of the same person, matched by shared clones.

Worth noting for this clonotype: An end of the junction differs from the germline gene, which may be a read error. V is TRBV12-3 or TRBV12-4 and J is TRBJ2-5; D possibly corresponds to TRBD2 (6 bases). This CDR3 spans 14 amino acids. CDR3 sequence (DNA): TGTGCCAGCAGTCCCAGCAGCGGCCGGGAGACCCGGTACTTC. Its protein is CASSPSSGRETRYF.

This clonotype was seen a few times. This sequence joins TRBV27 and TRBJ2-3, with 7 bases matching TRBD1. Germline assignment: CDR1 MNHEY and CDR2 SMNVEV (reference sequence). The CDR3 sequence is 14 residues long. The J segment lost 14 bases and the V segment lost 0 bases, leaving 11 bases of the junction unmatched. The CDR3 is CASSLSPTDRLRYF. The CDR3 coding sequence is TGTGCCAGCAGTTTATCCCCTACGGACAGGTTACGGTATTTT.

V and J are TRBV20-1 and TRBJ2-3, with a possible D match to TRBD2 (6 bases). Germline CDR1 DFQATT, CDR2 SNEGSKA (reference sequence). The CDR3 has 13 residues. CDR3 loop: CTLSGGLGYAQYF. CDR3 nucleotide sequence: TGCACCTTGTCCGGGGGATTAGGATACGCGCAGTATTTT.

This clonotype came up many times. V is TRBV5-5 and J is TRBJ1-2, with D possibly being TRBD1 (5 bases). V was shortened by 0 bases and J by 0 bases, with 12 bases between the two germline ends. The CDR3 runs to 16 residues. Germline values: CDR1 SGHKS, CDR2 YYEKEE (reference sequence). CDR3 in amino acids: CASSLAQAGTNYGYTF. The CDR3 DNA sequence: TGTGCCAGCAGCTTGGCACAGGCAGGGACTAACTATGGCTACACCTTC. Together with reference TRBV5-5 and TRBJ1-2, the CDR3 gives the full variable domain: DAGVTQSPTHLIKTRGQQVTLRCSPISGHKSVSWYQQVLGQGPQFIFQYYEKEERGRGNFPDRFSARQFPNYSSELNVNALLLGDSALYLCASSLAQAGTNYGYTFGSGTRLTVV.

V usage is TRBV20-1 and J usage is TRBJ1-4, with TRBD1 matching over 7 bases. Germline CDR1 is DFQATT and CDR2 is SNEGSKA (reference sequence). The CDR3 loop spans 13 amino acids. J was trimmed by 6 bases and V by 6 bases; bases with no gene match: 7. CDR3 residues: CSAKGASDEKLFF. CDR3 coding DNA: TGCAGTGCCAAGGGGGCTTCCGATGAAAAACTGTTTTTT.

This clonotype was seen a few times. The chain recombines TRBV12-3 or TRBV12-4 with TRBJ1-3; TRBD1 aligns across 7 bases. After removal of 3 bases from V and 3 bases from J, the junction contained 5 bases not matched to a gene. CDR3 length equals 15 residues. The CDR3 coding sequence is TGTGCCAGCAGTTTGGACAGGTCTATTGGAAACACCATATATTTT. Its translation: CASSLDRSIGNTIYF.

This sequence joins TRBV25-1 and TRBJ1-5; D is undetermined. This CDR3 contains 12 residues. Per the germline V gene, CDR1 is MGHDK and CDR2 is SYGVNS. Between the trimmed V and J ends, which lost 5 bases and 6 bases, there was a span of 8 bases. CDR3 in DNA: TGTGCCAGCAGTTGGGAGGGTCAGCCCCAGCATTTT. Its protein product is CASSWEGQPQHF.

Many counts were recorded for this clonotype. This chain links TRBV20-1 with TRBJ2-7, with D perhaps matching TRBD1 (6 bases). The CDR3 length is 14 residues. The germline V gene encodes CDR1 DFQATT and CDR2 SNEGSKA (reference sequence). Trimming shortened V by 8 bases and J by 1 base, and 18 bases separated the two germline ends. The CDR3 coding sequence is TGCAGTCCAGTGGACAGAAGAGCATCCTACGAGCAGTACTTC. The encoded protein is CSPVDRRASYEQYF.

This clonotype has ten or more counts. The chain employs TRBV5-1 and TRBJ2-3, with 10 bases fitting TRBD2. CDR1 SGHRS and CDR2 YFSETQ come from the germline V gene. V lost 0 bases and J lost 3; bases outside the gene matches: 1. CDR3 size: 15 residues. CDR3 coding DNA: TGCGCCAGCAGCTTGGTGGGACTAGCGACAGATACGCAGTATTTT. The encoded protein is CASSLVGLATDTQYF.

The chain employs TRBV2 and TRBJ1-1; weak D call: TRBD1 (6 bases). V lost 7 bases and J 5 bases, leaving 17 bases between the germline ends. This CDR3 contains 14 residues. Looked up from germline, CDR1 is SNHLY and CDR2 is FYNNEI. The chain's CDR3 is CASKPMGGMTEAFF. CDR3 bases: TGTGCCAGCAAGCCCATGGGGGGCATGACTGAAGCTTTCTTT.

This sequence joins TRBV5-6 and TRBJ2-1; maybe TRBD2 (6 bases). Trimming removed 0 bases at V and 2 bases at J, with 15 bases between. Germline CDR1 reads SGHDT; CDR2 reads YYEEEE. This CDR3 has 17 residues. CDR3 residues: CASSLVLVAATYNEQFF. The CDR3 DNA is TGTGCCAGCAGCTTGGTGCTCGTAGCGGCTACCTACAATGAGCAGTTCTTC.

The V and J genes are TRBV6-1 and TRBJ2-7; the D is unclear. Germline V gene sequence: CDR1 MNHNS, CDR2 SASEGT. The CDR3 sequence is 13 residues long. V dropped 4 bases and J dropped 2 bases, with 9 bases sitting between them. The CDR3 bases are TGTGCCAGCAGTGGACCGGATCCCTACGAGCAGTACTTC. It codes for CASSGPDPYEQYF.

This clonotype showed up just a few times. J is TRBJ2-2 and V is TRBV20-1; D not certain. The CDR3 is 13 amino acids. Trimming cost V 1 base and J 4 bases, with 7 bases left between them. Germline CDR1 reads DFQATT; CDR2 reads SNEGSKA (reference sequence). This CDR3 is CSARVVGTGELFF. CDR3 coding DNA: TGCAGTGCTAGAGTAGTGGGCACCGGGGAGCTGTTTTTT.